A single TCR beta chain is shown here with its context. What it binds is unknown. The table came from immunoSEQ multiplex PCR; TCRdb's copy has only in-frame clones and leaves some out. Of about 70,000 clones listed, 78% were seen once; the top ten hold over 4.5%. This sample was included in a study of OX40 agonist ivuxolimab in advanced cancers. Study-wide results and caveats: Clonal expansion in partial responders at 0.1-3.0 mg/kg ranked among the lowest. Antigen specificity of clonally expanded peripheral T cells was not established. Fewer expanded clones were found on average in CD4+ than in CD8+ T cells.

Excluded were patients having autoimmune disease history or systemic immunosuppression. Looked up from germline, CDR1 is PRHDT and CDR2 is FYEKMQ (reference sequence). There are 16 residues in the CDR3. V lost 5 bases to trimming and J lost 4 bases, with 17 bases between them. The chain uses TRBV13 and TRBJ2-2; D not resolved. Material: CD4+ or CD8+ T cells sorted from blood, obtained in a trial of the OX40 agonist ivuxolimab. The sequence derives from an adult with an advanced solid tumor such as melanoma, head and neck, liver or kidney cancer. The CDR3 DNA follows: TGTGCCAGCAGCCGGCCCGGGCAGGCGGTCACCGGGGAGCTGTTTTTT. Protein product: CASSRPGQAVTGELFF. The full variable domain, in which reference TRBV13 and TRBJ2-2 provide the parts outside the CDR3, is AAGVIQSPRHLIKEKRETATLKCYPIPRHDTVYWYQQGPGQDPQFLISFYEKMQSDKGSIPDRFSAQQFSDYHSELNMSSLELGDSALYFCASSRPGQAVTGELFFGEGSRLTVL.